The 13 T cell receptor beta chains presented below share a single source sample, sequenced in a study of cytomegalovirus exposure and HLA in healthy donors. 60 Vbeta and 13 Jbeta primers were used in PCR. Only in-frame clones appear in the TCRdb table, and some are missing; sequencing was by immunoSEQ multiplex PCR. This sample has some 150,000 clones; 55% to 75% occur once, and the top ten carry about 7.1%. The sequencing sample was made of PBMCs. These receptors originate from a woman aged 60-75 years in good health and CMV-seropositive.

The chain links TRBV7-3 to TRBJ2-1, with 9 bases matching TRBD1. CDR3 length: 15 residues. The V gene's germline CDR1 is SGHTA and CDR2 FQGTGA. The V segment lost 5 bases and the J segment 1 base; nucleotides outside the gene matches: 3. CDR3 coding DNA: TGTGCCAGCAGCCGGACAGGGGAATCCTACAATGAGCAGTTCTTC. This codes for CASSRTGESYNEQFF.

This chain links TRBV7-2 with TRBJ2-7, with 7 positions matching TRBD2. J gave up 4 bases and V 2 bases, and 5 bases lay outside the gene matches. CDR3 length: 14 residues. Germline CDR1 is SGHTA and CDR2 is FQGNSA. CDR3 in amino acids: CASSLSGRRYEQYF. CDR3 bases: TGTGCCAGCAGCTTATCCGGGAGGAGGTACGAGCAGTACTTC.

This rearrangement joins TRBV5-6 to TRBJ2-1; 7 bases are a match to TRBD2. Looked up from germline, CDR1 is SGHDT and CDR2 is YYEEEE. This CDR3 comprises 16 residues. Trimming at V came to 3 bases and at J to 4 bases, leaving 10 bases not matched to a gene. The CDR3 DNA is TGTGCCAGCAGCTCGGAAGAGTCTAGCGGATACAATGAGCAGTTCTTC. It codes for CASSSEESSGYNEQFF.

CDR3 nucleotides: TGTGCCAGCAGCAAACAGGGGTGGGATGGCTACACCTTC. It specifies CASSKQGWDGYTF. The J gene is TRBJ1-2, the V gene TRBV5-4, with 7 bases lining up with TRBD1. J lost 6 bases, V lost 4 bases, and 6 bases had no gene match. Germline loops: CDR1 SGHNT, CDR2 YYREEE (reference sequence). CDR3 length: 13 residues.

The chain joins TRBV4-1 to TRBJ2-5; TRBD2 matches 8 bases. J was trimmed by 5 bases and V by 1 base; bases with no gene match: 0. Germline V gene lookup returns CDR1 MGHRA and CDR2 YSYEKL. CDR3 length: 13 amino acids. Here the CDR3 reads CASSQASGETQYF. The CDR3 DNA reads TGCGCCAGCAGCCAAGCTAGCGGGGAGACCCAGTACTTC.

The chain combines TRBV18 with TRBJ1-2; TRBD1 is a possible D gene (6 bases). With 3 bases removed from V and 2 bases from J, the gap between germline ends came to 10 bases. CDR1 KGHSH and CDR2 LQKENI come from the germline V gene. CDR3 length equals 14 residues. The DNA of the CDR3 is TGTGCCAGCTCACCTCTCGGACAGAACTATGGCTACACCTTC. Translation: CASSPLGQNYGYTF.

This rearrangement joins TRBV19 to TRBJ1-1, with TRBD1 matching over 8 bases. Per the germline V gene, CDR1 is LNHDA and CDR2 is SQIVND (reference sequence). V lost 1 base, J lost 4 bases, and 8 bases stayed unmatched. This CDR3 is 16 amino acids long. In nucleotides, the CDR3 is TGTGCCAGTAGTATAGTATCGTACAGGGGGACCACTGAAGCTTTCTTT. Translating gives CASSIVSYRGTTEAFF.

The V and J genes are TRBV4-2 and TRBJ2-3; 8 positions match TRBD2. The CDR3 spans 18 residues. The J segment lost 2 bases and the V segment lost 0 bases, leaving 10 bases of the junction unmatched. Germline loops: CDR1 LGHNA, CDR2 YNFKEQ. CDR3 sequence reads: CASSQDLPAGGFTDTQYF. For the CDR3, the DNA is TGTGCCAGCAGCCAAGATCTTCCGGCGGGGGGATTCACAGATACGCAGTATTTT.

The chain has TRBV29-1 and TRBJ2-5; TRBD2 agrees at 8 bases. The J call may not be correct, given that the DNA end is closer to TRBJ2-7. CDR1 is SQVTM and CDR2 is ANQGSEA in the germline V gene. CDR3 size: 14 residues. CDR3 region: CSVAGGLLSYEQYF. DNA for the CDR3: TGCAGCGTTGCGGGAGGGCTTCTCTCCTACGAGCAGTACTTC.

The chain uses TRBV9 and TRBJ1-2, with D uncertain. Per germline, CDR1 SGDLS and CDR2 YYNGEE. CDR3 length: 15 amino acids. V lost 0 bases and J 4 bases, leaving 13 bases between the germline ends. The CDR3 DNA reads as TGTGCCAGCAGCGTAGGGGGAGGAGCCCTCTATGGCTACACCTTC. Translation gives CASSVGGGALYGYTF.

This chain connects TRBV5-5 to TRBJ2-1, with TRBD2 matching over 10 bases. V shed 4 bases, J shed 15 bases, and the junction held 16 bases outside the gene matches. CDR1 is SGHKS, CDR2 YYEKEE, per germline (reference sequence). The CDR3 contains 15 residues. The chain's CDR3 is CASSRTGTSARIWFF. The CDR3 nucleotides read TGTGCCAGCAGCCGCACCGGGACTAGCGCCCGGATTTGGTTCTTC.

This chain links TRBV5-1 with TRBJ2-4, with 7 positions matching TRBD2. Germline V gene sequence: CDR1 SGHRS, CDR2 YFSETQ. V was pared by 4 bases and J by 7 bases, with 14 bases of the junction left unmatched. The CDR3 totals 16 residues. The CDR3 is CASSPVAGPSENIQYF. The CDR3 bases are TGCGCCAGCAGCCCTGTAGCGGGCCCGAGTGAGAACATTCAGTACTTC.

This clone was seen a handful of times. This chain connects TRBV15 to TRBJ2-5; 8 bases are shared with TRBD2. After removal of 3 bases from V and 0 bases from J, the junction contained 3 bases not matched to a gene. Per the germline V gene, CDR1 is LNHNV and CDR2 is YYDKDF (reference sequence). The CDR3 has 15 residues. The CDR3 loop is CATSRVSGDQETQYF. For the CDR3, the DNA is TGTGCCACCAGCAGGGTTAGCGGGGACCAAGAGACCCAGTACTTC.